This T cell receptor beta chain emerged from a study of neurological immune-mediated disorders. Study-level results: Subjects shared no identical expanded-clone CDR3 amino acid sequences, suggesting private TCR-beta repertoires in all groups.

V was pared by 4 bases and J by 6 bases, with 12 bases between. CDR3 length equals 13 residues. Germline CDR1 is DFQATT and CDR2 is SNEGSKA (reference sequence). This clonotype came up a few times. The antigen remains undetermined. PBMCs stored at -80 C, numbering 2 million, were the origin of the unsorted libraries. TCRdb used MiXCR to reprocess the 5' RACE reads, holding one entry per CDR3 protein. The sample consists of over 35,000 distinct CDR3 sequences, 4% to 5.5% of them appearing once. Sequencing was performed on PBMCs. The sequence was collected from a woman aged 55-69 years with multiple sclerosis. This sequence joins TRBV20-1 and TRBJ1-4; the D is unclear. Here the CDR3 reads CSAIGQVDEKLFF. The CDR3 coding sequence is TGCAGTGCTATCGGTCAGGTTGATGAAAAACTGTTTTTT.